Listed here are 2 T cell receptor beta chains from one sample, sequenced in a study of blood T cell repertoires in COVID-19. Some clones are missing from TCRdb's copy, which holds only in-frame ones; the method was immunoSEQ multiplex PCR. This table holds roughly 290,000 clones, over 75% found once. Sample: peripheral blood. These receptors were obtained from a woman aged 55-69 years with acute or convalescent COVID-19.

Written as DNA, the CDR3 is TGTGCTAGTGGACCCTTCAGCAGGGGGAACACTGAAGCTTTCTTT. As protein: CASGPFSRGNTEAFF. The chain recombines TRBV12-5 with TRBJ1-1; D might be TRBD1 (6 bases). This CDR3 spans 15 amino acids. Per the germline V gene, CDR1 is LGHNT and CDR2 is FRNRAP. V was pared by 6 bases and J by 1 base, with 15 bases between.

V usage is TRBV7-3 and J usage is TRBJ2-1, with D perhaps matching TRBD1 (6 bases). Germline V CDR1 and CDR2: SGHTA, FQGTGA. The CDR3 totals 15 residues. Trimming took 4 bases from V and 7 from J, leaving 17 bases between them. CDR3 in amino acids: CASSSQGSTTNEQFF. The CDR3 DNA reads TGTGCCAGCAGCTCACAGGGCTCCACTACAAATGAGCAGTTCTTC.